Reported below is one T cell receptor (beta chain). CDR1 SGHNT and CDR2 YENEEA come from the germline V gene. Unmatched junction bases numbered 8, after V lost 5 bases and J lost 8 bases. The CDR3 totals 14 residues. These data are taken from a study of T cell responses to AZD1222 COVID-19 vaccine. Only in-frame clones appear in the TCRdb table, and some are missing; sequencing was by immunoSEQ multiplex PCR. The sample contains 60,000 to 85,000 clones, around 85% of which appear only once. The receptor was derived from an adult in good health. This rearrangement joins TRBV11-3 to TRBJ1-4; 7 bases map to TRBD1. Sample: peripheral blood, taken on day 0 of AZD1222 vaccination. Here the CDR3 reads CASSHGTDSEKLFF. The CDR3 bases are TGTGCCAGCAGCCACGGGACAGATTCAGAAAAACTGTTTTTT.